The 18 T cell receptor beta chains listed next were all sequenced from one sample in a study of identical twins. TCRdb passed the 5' RACE reads through MiXCR, listing each CDR3 protein once. The profile shows over 500,000 distinct CDR3 sequences, less than 25% of them singletons. The same data also contributed to another study, on T cells expressing NK-cell markers.

Material: CD4+ T cells sorted from blood. These receptors were collected from a woman aged 18-35 years in good health.

This clonotype has just a few counts. This chain connects TRBV12-3 or TRBV12-4 to TRBJ2-4, with TRBD1 matching over 8 bases. J lost 2 bases, V lost 5 bases, and 8 bases had no gene match. This CDR3 region has 16 residues. CDR3 nucleotide sequence: TGTGCCAGCAGTCGGACAGGGACGGGCACCAAAAACATTCAGTACTTC. Translation: CASSRTGTGTKNIQYF.

This rearrangement joins TRBV10-2 to TRBJ1-1, with TRBD1 as a possible D gene (5 bases). Germline V gene lookup returns CDR1 WSHSY and CDR2 SAAADI. V lost 6 bases, J lost 1 base, and 15 bases lay in between. The CDR3 spans 15 residues. CDR3 loop: CASRPGRGTNTEAFF. In nucleotides, the CDR3 is TGCGCCAGCAGGCCCGGCCGGGGGACGAACACTGAAGCTTTCTTT.

The rearrangement joins TRBV6-2 or TRBV6-3 to TRBJ2-1, with 10 positions matching TRBD2. J was trimmed by 6 bases and V by 2 bases; bases with no gene match: 7. Per germline, CDR1 MNHEY and CDR2 SVGEGT. CDR3 length: 16 residues. This chain's CDR3 is CASSYTYSSGSNEQFF. The CDR3 DNA reads as TGTGCCAGCAGTTACACTTACTCTAGCGGGAGCAATGAGCAGTTCTTC.

This clonotype has a count of ten or more. The chain employs TRBV12-3 or TRBV12-4 and TRBJ1-1; D call uncertain. Trimming took 8 bases from V and 0 from J, leaving 7 bases between them. The CDR3 totals 12 residues. The CDR3 DNA sequence: TGTGCCAGCGGACCTCTGAACACTGAAGCTTTCTTT. Translation: CASGPLNTEAFF.

The chain recombines TRBV7-2 with TRBJ1-2; 7 bases align to TRBD1. Germline loops: CDR1 SGHTA, CDR2 FQGNSA. CDR3 length: 17 amino acids. Trimming took 4 bases from V and 1 from J; bases not matched to a gene: 12. The CDR3 protein is CASSYGDDRALNYGYTF. As DNA, the CDR3 is TGTGCCAGCAGCTACGGCGACGACAGGGCCCTTAACTATGGCTACACCTTC. Full variable domain (missing parts from reference TRBV7-2 and TRBJ1-2): GAGVSQSPSNKVTEKGKDVELRCDPISGHTALYWYRQSLGQGLEFLIYFQGNSAPDKSGLPSDRFSAERTGGSVSTLTIQRTQQEDSAVYLCASSYGDDRALNYGYTFGSGTRLTVV.

This clonotype was observed a handful of times. Here the CDR3 DNA reads TGTGCCAGCAGCCAGCACACGAACACTGAAGCTTTCTTT. Protein: CASSQHTNTEAFF. V is TRBV7-3 and J is TRBJ1-1; D unclear. This CDR3 region has 13 residues. Trimming pared 5 bases from V and 1 base from J, leaving 8 bases between. From germline, CDR1 is SGHTA and CDR2 FQGTGA.

This clonotype has just a few counts. V and J are TRBV29-1 and TRBJ2-4, with 10 bases aligning to TRBD1. This CDR3 has 13 residues. V lost 4 bases to trimming and J lost 11 bases; unmatched junction nucleotides: 8. Germline CDR1 is SQVTM and CDR2 is ANQGSEA. CDR3 residues: CSVVGTGVEVQYF. The CDR3 region has the DNA TGCAGCGTTGTTGGGACAGGGGTCGAAGTTCAGTACTTC.

The table lists this clonotype with a few counts. This chain uses TRBV11-2 with TRBJ2-1; 10 bases are shared with TRBD2. This CDR3 is built from 16 residues. Germline lookup yields CDR1 SGHAT and CDR2 FQNNGV. With V trimmed by 5 bases and J by 7 bases, 11 bases remained unmatched. The CDR3 region is CASSTHLAGVGNEQFF. The CDR3 coding sequence is TGTGCCAGCAGCACCCACCTAGCGGGAGTTGGGAATGAGCAGTTCTTC.

This clonotype appeared a few times. This chain connects TRBV5-1 to TRBJ2-5; perhaps TRBD1 as D (5 bases). CDR1 SGHRS and CDR2 YFSETQ come from the germline V gene. V lost 4 bases and J 2 bases, leaving 6 bases between the germline ends. CDR3 size: 12 residues. CDR3 amino acids: CASSRTQETQYF. The CDR3 DNA reads TGCGCCAGCAGCAGGACACAAGAGACCCAGTACTTC. The full variable domain, its missing parts supplied by reference TRBV5-1 and TRBJ2-5, is KAGVTQTPRYLIKTRGQQVTLSCSPISGHRSVSWYQQTPGQGLQFLFEYFSETQRNKGNFPGRFSGRQFSNSRSEMNVSTLELGDSALYLCASSRTQETQYFGPGTRLLVL.

The rearrangement uses TRBV21-1 and TRBJ2-7; the table names TRBD2, a call not compared with the DNA. TRBV21-1 is recorded as a pseudogene. This CDR3 is 14 amino acids long. The CDR3 sequence: CASSARLPRDEQYF. Written as DNA, the CDR3 is TGTGCCAGCAGCGCCCGACTACCTCGGGACGAGCAGTACTTC.

The chain carries TRBV7-3 and TRBJ2-3; 8 nucleotides match TRBD2. This CDR3 has 14 amino acids. Germline loops: CDR1 SGHTA, CDR2 FQGTGA. Trimming took 5 bases from V and 6 from J; bases not matched to a gene: 7. The DNA of the CDR3 is TGTGCCAGCAGCGTCGGGACTAGAGGGGATACGCAGTATTTT. Translated, it gives CASSVGTRGDTQYF.

This clonotype appeared a few times. CDR3 DNA sequence: TGTGCCAGCACAGCGGGAGACTACGAGCAGTACTTC. Its protein is CASTAGDYEQYF. The chain links TRBV12-3 or TRBV12-4 to TRBJ2-7; 8 bases match TRBD2. CDR3 length: 12 amino acids. J lost 3 bases, V lost 7 bases, and 2 bases had no gene match.

The table lists this clonotype with a few counts. The V call is TRBV11-2, the J call TRBJ2-5, with TRBD1 identical over 9 bases. CDR3 length: 14 residues. Trimming at V came to 7 bases and at J to 4 bases, leaving 7 bases not matched to a gene. Germline CDR1 SGHAT, CDR2 FQNNGV. The DNA for the CDR3 is TGTGCCAGCACCCCACACAGGGGGCTAGAGACCCAGTACTTC. The encoded protein is CASTPHRGLETQYF.

CDR3 coding DNA: TGTGCCAGCTCCAGGGGCAGGGCCTATGGCTACACCTTC. This sequence encodes CASSRGRAYGYTF. The V gene is TRBV7-2, the J gene TRBJ1-2; maybe TRBD1 (6 bases). V dropped 8 bases and J dropped 4 bases, with 14 bases sitting between them. The CDR3 covers 13 residues. Germline loops: CDR1 SGHTA, CDR2 FQGNSA.

The chain uses TRBV20-1 and TRBJ1-1; D possibly corresponds to TRBD1 (5 bases). The CDR3 extends over 12 amino acids. Trimming took 1 base from V and 11 from J, leaving 14 bases between them. The germline CDR1 and CDR2 sequences are DFQATT and SNEGSKA (reference sequence). The CDR3 DNA is TGCAGTGCTAGAGTCCCCGGGACTGCCGCTTTCTTT. It translates to CSARVPGTAAFF.

The chain carries TRBV27 and TRBJ1-5; perhaps TRBD1 as D (5 bases). V lost 2 bases and J lost 7, with 12 bases in between. Germline V gives CDR1 MNHEY, CDR2 SMNVEV (reference sequence). CDR3 length: 14 residues. This CDR3 is CASSLIFGDQPQHF. For the CDR3, the DNA is TGTGCCAGCAGTTTAATTTTTGGGGACCAGCCCCAGCATTTT.

This clonotype has at least ten counts. The rearrangement joins TRBV12-3 or TRBV12-4 to TRBJ2-1; TRBD2 is a possible D gene (6 bases). V shed 4 bases and J shed 8 bases, with 9 bases lying between them. The CDR3 length is 12 residues. The CDR3 sequence: CASSSSGYEQFF. CDR3 DNA sequence: TGTGCCAGCAGTTCCAGCGGGTATGAGCAGTTCTTC.

This clonotype was counted a few times. J is TRBJ2-3 and V is TRBV20-1; 9 positions agree with TRBD2. Germline CDR1 is DFQATT and CDR2 is SNEGSKA (reference sequence). V was clipped by 2 bases and J by 0 bases; unmatched bases: 6. The length of the CDR3 is 16 residues. In DNA, the CDR3 is TGCAGTGCTAGACGTCCCGGGACTAGCAGCACAGATACGCAGTATTTT. It is translated as CSARRPGTSSTDTQYF.